The clone carrying this T cell receptor beta chain has just one count. The data were obtained in a study of cytomegalovirus exposure and HLA in healthy donors. Losses at the gene ends were 5 bases for V and 1 base for J; bases not matched to a gene: 10. Germline CDR1 and CDR2: SGHTA and FQGNSA. CDR3 length equals 16 residues. In the PCR, 60 Vbeta and 13 Jbeta primers were used. The data were produced by immunoSEQ multiplex PCR, yet TCRdb's version contains in-frame clones alone and is incomplete. The data contain over 250,000 clones, roughly 89% of them singletons. Sequencing was carried out using PBMCs. The sequence derives from a man aged 35-49 years in good health and CMV-seropositive. V and J are TRBV7-2 and TRBJ2-7; 8 bases fit TRBD2. CDR3 residues: CASSLRGAGASYEQYF. For the CDR3, the DNA is TGTGCCAGCAGCCTACGGGGAGCGGGAGCGTCCTACGAGCAGTACTTC.